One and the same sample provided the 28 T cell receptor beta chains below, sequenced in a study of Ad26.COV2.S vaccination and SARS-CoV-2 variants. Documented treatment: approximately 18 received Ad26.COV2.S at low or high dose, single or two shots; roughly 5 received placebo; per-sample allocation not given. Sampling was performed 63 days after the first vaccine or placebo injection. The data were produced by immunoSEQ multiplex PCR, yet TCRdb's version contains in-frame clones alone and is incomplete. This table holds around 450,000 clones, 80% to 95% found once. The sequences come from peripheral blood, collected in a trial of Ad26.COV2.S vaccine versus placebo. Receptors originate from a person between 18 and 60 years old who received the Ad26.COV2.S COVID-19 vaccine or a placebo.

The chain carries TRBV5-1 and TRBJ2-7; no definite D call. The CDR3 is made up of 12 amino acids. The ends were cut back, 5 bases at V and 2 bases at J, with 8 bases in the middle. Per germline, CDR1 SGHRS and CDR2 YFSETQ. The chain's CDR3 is CASRDYAYEQYF. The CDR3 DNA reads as TGCGCCAGCAGGGATTATGCCTACGAGCAGTACTTC.

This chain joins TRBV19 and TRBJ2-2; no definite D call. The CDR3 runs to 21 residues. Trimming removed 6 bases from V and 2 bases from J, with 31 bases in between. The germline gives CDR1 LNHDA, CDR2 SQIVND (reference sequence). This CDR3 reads CASSPKRRARNPPLNTGELFF. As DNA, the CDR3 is TGTGCCAGTAGCCCTAAACGAAGAGCCCGTAACCCCCCCCTTAACACCGGGGAGCTGTTTTTT.

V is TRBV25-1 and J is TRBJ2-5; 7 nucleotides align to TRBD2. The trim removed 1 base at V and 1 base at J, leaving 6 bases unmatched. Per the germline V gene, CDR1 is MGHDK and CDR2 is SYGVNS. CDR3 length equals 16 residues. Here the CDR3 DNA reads TGTGCCAGCAGTGAATTTCGGCTAGCGGTCCAAGAGACCCAGTACTTC. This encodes CASSEFRLAVQETQYF.

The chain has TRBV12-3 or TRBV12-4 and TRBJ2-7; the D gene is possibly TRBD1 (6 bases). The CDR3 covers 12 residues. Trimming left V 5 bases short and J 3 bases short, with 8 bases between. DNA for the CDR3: TGTGCCAGCAGTACGGGACACTACGAGCAGTACTTC. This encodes CASSTGHYEQYF.

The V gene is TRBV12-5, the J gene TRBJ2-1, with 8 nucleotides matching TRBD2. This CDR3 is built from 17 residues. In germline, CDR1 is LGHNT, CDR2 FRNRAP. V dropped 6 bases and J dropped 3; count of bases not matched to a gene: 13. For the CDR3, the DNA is TGTGCTAGTGGAGCCCCGAGTAATAGCGGGGTCTACAATGAGCAGTTCTTC. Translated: CASGAPSNSGVYNEQFF.

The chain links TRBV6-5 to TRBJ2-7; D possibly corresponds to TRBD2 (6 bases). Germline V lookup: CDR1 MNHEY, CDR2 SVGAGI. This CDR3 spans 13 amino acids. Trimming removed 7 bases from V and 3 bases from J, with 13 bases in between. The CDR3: CASTGTGDYEQYF. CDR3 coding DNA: TGTGCCAGCACGGGGACTGGGGACTACGAGCAGTACTTC.

The CDR3 sequence is CASSLSGSTDTQYF. The DNA of the CDR3 is TGTGCCAGCAGCTTAAGCGGGAGCACAGATACGCAGTATTTT. The chain joins TRBV5-5 to TRBJ2-3; possibly TRBD2 for D (6 bases). The germline gives CDR1 SGHKS, CDR2 YYEKEE (reference sequence). The CDR3 length is 14 residues. The V end was cut by 2 bases, the J end by 0 bases, with 7 bases between.

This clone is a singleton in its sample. CDR3 amino acids: CATSSSETQYF. The CDR3 nucleotides read TGTGCCACCAGCAGTTCGGAGACCCAGTACTTC. V usage is TRBV15 and J usage is TRBJ2-5, with no clear D. This CDR3 spans 11 amino acids. Trimming shortened V by 3 bases and J by 5 bases, and 4 bases separated the two germline ends. CDR1 and CDR2 from the germline V gene are LNHNV and YYDKDF (reference sequence).

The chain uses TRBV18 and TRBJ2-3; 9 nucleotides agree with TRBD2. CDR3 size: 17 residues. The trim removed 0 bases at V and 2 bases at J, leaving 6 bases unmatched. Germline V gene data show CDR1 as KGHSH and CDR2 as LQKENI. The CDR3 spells CASSPPRGLASTDTQYF. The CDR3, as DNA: TGTGCCAGCTCACCACCTAGGGGACTAGCCTCCACAGATACGCAGTATTTT.

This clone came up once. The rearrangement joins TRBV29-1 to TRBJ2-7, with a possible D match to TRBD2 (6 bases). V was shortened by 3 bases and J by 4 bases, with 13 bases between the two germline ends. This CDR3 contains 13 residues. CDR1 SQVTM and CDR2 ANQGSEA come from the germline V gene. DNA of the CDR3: TGCAGCGTTGAGGCGGGACTTGGGTACGAGCAGTACTTC. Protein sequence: CSVEAGLGYEQYF.

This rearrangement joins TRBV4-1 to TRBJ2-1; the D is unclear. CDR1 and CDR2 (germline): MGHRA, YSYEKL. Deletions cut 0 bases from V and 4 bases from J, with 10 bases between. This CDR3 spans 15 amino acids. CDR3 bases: TGCGCCAGCAGCCAAGATGAAGGACCATACAATGAGCAGTTCTTC. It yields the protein CASSQDEGPYNEQFF.

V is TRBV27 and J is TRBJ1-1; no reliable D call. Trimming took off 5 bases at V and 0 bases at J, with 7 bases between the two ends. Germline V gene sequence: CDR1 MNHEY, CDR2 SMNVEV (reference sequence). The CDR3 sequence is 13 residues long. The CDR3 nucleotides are TGTGCCAGCAGTCCGATAATGAACACTGAAGCTTTCTTT. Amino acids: CASSPIMNTEAFF.

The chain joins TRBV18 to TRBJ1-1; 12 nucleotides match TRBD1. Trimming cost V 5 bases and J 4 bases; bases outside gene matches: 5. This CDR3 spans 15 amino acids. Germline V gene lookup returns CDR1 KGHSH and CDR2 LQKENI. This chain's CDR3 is CASSTGTGGLTEAFF. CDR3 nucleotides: TGTGCCAGCTCAACCGGGACAGGGGGCCTCACTGAAGCTTTCTTT. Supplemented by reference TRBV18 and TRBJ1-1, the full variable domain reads NAGVMQNPRHLVRRRGQEARLRCSPMKGHSHVYWYRQLPEEGLKFMVYLQKENIIDESGMPKERFSAEFPKEGPSILRIQQVVRGDSAAYFCASSTGTGGLTEAFFGQGTRLTVV.

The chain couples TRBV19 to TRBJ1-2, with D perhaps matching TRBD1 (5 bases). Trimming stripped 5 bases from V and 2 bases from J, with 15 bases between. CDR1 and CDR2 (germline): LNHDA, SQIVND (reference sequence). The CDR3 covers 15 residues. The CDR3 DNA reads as TGTGCCAGTAGTCTCAAGACAGAGATCAACTATGGCTACACCTTC. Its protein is CASSLKTEINYGYTF.

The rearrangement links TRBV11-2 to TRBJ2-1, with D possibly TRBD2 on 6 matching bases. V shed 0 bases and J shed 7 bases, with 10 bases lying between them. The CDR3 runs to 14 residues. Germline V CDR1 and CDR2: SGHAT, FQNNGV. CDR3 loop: CASSLDSRGNEQFF. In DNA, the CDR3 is TGTGCCAGCAGCTTAGATAGCCGGGGGAATGAGCAGTTCTTC.

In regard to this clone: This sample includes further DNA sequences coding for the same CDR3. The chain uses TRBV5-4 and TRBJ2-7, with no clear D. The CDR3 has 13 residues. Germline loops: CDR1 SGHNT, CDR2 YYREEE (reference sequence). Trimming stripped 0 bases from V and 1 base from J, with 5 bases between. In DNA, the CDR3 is TGTGCCAGCAGCTTGGAGGGATCCTACGAGCAGTACTTC. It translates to CASSLEGSYEQYF.

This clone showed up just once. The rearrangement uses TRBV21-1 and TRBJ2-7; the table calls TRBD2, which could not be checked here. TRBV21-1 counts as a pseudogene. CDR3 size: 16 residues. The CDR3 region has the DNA TGTGCCAGCAGCAATAACCAAGAGGGTGCTTCTCCCGGGGAGTACTTC. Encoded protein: CASSNNQEGASPGEYF.

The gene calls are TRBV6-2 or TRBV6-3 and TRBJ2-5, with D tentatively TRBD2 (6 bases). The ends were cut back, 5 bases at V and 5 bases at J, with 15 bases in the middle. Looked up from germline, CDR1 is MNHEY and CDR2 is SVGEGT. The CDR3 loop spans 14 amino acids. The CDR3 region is CASSPPRLGETQYF. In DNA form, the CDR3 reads TGTGCCAGCAGTCCCCCGAGACTAGGGGAGACCCAGTACTTC.

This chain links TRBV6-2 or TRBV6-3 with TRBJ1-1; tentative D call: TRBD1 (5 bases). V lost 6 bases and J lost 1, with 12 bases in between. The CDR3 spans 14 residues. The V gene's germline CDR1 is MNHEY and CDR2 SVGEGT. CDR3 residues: CASSSGTGNTEAFF. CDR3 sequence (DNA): TGTGCCAGCAGCTCCGGGACGGGGAACACTGAAGCTTTCTTT.

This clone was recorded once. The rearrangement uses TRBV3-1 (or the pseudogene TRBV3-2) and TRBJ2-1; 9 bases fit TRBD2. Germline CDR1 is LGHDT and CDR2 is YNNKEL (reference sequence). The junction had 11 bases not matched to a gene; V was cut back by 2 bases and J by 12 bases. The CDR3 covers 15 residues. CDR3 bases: TGTGCCAGCAGCCAAATGGTTAGCGGGAGTTCAGGGCAGTTCTTC. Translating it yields CASSQMVSGSSGQFF.

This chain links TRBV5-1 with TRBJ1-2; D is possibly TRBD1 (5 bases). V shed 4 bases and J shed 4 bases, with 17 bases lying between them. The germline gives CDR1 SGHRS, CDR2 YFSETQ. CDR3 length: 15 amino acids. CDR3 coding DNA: TGCGCCAGCAGCCCAGACAGACCCTCATTCTATGGCTACACCTTC. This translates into CASSPDRPSFYGYTF.

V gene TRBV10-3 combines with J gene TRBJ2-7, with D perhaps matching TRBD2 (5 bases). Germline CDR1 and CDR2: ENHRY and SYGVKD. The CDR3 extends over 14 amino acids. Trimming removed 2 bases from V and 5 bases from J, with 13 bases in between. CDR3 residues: CAISENQPRDEQYF. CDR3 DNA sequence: TGTGCCATCAGTGAGAACCAACCGAGGGACGAGCAGTACTTC.

This CDR3 reads CASRPMGNYGYTF. CDR3 DNA sequence: TGTGCCAGCAGACCCATGGGGAACTATGGCTACACCTTC. The chain carries TRBV4-2 and TRBJ1-2, with no clear D. Trimming removed 6 bases from V and 2 bases from J, with 10 bases in between. CDR1 is LGHNA and CDR2 is YNFKEQ in the germline V gene. This CDR3 comprises 13 residues.

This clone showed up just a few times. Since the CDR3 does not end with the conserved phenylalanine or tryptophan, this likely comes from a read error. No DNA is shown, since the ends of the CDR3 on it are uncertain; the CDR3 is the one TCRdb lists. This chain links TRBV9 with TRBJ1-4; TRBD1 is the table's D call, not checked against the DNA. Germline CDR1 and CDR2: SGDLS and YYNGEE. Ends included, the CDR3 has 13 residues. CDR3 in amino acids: CASSVPGTGALID.

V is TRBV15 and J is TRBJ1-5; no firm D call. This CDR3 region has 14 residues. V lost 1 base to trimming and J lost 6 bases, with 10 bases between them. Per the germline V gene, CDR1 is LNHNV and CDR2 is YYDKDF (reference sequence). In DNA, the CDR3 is TGTGCCACCAGCAGAGGGGCCGGGGTTCAGCCCCAGCATTTT. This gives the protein CATSRGAGVQPQHF.

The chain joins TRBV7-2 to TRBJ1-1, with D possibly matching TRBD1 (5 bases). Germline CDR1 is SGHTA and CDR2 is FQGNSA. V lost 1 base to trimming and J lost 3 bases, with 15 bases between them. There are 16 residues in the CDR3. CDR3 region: CASSLVPGGGDTEAFF. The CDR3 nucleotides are TGTGCCAGCAGCTTAGTTCCAGGAGGAGGGGACACTGAAGCTTTCTTT. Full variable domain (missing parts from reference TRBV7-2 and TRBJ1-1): GAGVSQSPSNKVTEKGKDVELRCDPISGHTALYWYRQSLGQGLEFLIYFQGNSAPDKSGLPSDRFSAERTGGSVSTLTIQRTQQEDSAVYLCASSLVPGGGDTEAFFGQGTRLTVV.

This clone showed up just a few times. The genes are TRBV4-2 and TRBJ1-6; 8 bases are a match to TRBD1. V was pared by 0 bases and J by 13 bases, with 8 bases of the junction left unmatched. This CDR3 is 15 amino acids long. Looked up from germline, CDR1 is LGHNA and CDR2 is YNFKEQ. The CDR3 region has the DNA TGTGCCAGCAGCCAAGATAGACAGGGGAAGGTCCCCCTCCACTTT. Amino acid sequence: CASSQDRQGKVPLHF.

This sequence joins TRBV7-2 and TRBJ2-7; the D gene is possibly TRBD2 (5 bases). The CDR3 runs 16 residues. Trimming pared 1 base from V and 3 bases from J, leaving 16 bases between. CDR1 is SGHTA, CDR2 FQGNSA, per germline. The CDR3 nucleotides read TGTGCCAGCAGCTTAGGGGCGGGTAACCAACTCTACGAGCAGTACTTC. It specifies CASSLGAGNQLYEQYF.